In its sample, the clone carrying this T cell receptor beta chain was seen once. The junction and the germline gene differ at one end; a read error may be behind it. Diagnosis used clinical symptoms, serum thyroxine, TRAb, thyroid ultrasound and orbital computed tomography. This specimen comes from a study of Graves' ophthalmopathy and Graves' hyperthyroidism. Transcripts of RNA were the source for amplifying TCR beta CDR3 regions. The first-round RT-PCR employed HTBI primers together with the Qiagen OneStep RT-PCR kit. A multiplex PCR was then performed as the second round. From the multiplex PCR reads, TCRdb called clonotypes with MiXCR, one entry per CDR3 protein. The sample carries around 1,200,000 distinct CDR3 sequences, roughly two fifths recorded once. CDR3 length equals 14 residues. Germline V gene lookup returns CDR1 MGHRA and CDR2 YSYEKL.

This chain uses TRBV4-1 with TRBJ2-7, with unresolved D. What was sequenced was peripheral blood or thyroid tissue (not recorded which). This TCR was sampled from an adult man with Graves' hyperthyroidism. This CDR3 is CASSQYDTSYEQYF. DNA for the CDR3: TGCGCGAGCAGCCAATATGACACATCCTACGAGCAGTACTTC.